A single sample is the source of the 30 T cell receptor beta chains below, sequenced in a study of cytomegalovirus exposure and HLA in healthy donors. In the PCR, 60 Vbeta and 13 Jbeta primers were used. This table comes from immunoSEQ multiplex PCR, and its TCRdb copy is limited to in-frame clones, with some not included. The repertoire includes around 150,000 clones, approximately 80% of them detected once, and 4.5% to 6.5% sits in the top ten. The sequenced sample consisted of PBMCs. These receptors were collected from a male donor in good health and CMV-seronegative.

The chain's CDR3 is CASTFPGGGMNTEAFF. CDR3 sequence (DNA): TGTGCCAGCACCTTCCCGGGGGGTGGCATGAACACTGAAGCTTTCTTT. The chain couples TRBV7-9 to TRBJ1-1; maybe TRBD1 (5 bases). V shed 7 bases and J shed 0 bases, with 18 bases lying between them. This CDR3 is 16 amino acids long. Looked up from germline, CDR1 is SEHNR and CDR2 is FQNEAQ (reference sequence).

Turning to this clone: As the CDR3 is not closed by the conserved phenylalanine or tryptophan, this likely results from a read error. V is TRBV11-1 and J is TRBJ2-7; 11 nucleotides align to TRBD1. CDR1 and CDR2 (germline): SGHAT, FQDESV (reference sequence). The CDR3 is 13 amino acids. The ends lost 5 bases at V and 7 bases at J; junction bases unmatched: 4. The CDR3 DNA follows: TGTGCCAGCAGCCCGGACAGGGGGCGAGAGCAGTACCTC. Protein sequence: CASSPDRGREQYL.

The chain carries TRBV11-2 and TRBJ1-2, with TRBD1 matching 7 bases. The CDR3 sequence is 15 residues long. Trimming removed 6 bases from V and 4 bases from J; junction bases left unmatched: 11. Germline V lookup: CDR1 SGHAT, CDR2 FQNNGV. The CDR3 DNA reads TGTGCCAGCAGAGGAGAACCGGGACAGTCCTATGGCTACACCTTC. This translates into CASRGEPGQSYGYTF.

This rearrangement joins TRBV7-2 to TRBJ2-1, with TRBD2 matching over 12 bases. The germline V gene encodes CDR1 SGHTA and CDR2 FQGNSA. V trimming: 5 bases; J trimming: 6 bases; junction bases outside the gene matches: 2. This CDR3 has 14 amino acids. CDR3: CASSRTSGVNEQFF. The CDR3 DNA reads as TGTGCCAGCAGCCGGACTAGCGGGGTCAATGAGCAGTTCTTC.

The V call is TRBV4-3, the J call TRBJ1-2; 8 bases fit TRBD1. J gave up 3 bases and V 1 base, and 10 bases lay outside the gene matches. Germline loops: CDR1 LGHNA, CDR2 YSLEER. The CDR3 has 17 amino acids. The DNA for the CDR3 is TGCGCCAGCAGCCAAGTTCTAGGTGCAGGGGGCGACTATGGCTACACCTTC. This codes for CASSQVLGAGGDYGYTF.

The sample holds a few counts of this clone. Written as DNA, the CDR3 is TGTGCCAGCAGCCAAGGGGACAGAGAAGGCTACACCTTC. As protein: CASSQGDREGYTF. This sequence joins TRBV4-2 and TRBJ1-2; 7 bases are shared with TRBD1. Germline V gives CDR1 LGHNA, CDR2 YNFKEQ. V was pared by 1 base and J by 8 bases, with 4 bases of the junction left unmatched. The CDR3 has 13 amino acids.

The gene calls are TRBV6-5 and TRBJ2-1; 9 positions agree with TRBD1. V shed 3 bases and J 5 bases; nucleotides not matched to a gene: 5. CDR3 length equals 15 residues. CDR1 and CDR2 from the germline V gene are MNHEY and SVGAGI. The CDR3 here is CASSYGGTGNNEQFF. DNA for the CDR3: TGTGCCAGCAGTTATGGTGGGACAGGGAACAATGAGCAGTTCTTC.

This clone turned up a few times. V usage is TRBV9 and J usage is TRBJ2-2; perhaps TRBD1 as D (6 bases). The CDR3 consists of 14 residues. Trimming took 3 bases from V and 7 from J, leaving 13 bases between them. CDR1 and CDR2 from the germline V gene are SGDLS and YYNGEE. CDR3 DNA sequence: TGTGCCAGCAGCGCAAACAGGGTGCTCGGGGAGCTGTTTTTT. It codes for CASSANRVLGELFF.

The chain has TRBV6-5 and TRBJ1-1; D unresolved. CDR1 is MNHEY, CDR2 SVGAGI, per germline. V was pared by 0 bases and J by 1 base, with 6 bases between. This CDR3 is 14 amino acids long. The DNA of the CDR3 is TGTGCCAGCAGTTACTCGGCCCGGAACACTGAAGCTTTCTTT. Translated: CASSYSARNTEAFF.

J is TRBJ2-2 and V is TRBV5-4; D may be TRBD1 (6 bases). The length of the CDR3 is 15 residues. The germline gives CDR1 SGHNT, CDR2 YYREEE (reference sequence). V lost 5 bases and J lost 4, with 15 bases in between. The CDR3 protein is CASSLDSRGTGELFF. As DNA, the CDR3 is TGTGCCAGCAGTCTGGACAGTAGAGGCACCGGGGAGCTGTTTTTT.

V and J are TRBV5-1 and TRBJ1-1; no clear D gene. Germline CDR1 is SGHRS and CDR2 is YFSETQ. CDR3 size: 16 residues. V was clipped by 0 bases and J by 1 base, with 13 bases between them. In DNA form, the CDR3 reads TGCGCCAGCAGCTTGGATAGCCGGAACACGAACACTGAAGCTTTCTTT. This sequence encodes CASSLDSRNTNTEAFF.

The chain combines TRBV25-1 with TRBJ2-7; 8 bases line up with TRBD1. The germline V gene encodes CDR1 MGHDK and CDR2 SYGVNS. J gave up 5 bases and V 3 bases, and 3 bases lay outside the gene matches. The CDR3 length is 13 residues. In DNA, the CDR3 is TGTGCCAGCAGTGACAGGGGGCTGAACGAGCAGTACTTC. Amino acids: CASSDRGLNEQYF.

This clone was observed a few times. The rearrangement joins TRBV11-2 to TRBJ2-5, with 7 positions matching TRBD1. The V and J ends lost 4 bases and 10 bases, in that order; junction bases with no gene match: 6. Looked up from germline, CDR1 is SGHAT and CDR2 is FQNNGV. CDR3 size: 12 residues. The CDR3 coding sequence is TGTGCCAGCAGCTCCACGACAGGGATCCAGTACTTC. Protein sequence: CASSSTTGIQYF.

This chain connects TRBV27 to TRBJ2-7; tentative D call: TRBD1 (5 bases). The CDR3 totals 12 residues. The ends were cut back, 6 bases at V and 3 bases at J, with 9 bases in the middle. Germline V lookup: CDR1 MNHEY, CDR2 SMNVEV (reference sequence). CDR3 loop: CASRDTNYEQYF. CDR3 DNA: TGTGCCAGCAGGGACACCAACTACGAGCAGTACTTC.

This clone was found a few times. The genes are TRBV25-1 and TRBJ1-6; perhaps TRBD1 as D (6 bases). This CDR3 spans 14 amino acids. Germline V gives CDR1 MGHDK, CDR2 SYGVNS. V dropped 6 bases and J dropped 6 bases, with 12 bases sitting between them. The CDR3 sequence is CASRLTGINSPLHF. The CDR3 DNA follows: TGTGCCAGCAGGCTGACAGGAATTAATTCACCCCTCCACTTT.

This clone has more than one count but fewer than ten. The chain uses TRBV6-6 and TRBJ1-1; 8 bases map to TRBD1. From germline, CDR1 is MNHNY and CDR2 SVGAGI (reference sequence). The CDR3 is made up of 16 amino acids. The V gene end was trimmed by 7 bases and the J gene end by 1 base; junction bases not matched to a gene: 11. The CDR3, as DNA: TGTGCCAGCACCCCCCCAGGGGGCAGATCGAACACTGAAGCTTTCTTT. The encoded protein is CASTPPGGRSNTEAFF.

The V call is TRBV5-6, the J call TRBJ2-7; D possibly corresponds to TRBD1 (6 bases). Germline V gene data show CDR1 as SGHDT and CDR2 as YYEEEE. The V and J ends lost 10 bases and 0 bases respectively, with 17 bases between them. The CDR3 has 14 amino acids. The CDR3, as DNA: TGTGCCGTCAGGGGAAGATTGGCCTCCTACGAGCAGTACTTC. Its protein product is CAVRGRLASYEQYF. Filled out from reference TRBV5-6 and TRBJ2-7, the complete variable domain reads DAGVTQSPTHLIKTRGQQVTLRCSPKSGHDTVSWYQQALGQGPQFIFQYYEEEERQRGNFPDRFSGHQFPNYSSELNVNALLLGDSALYLCAVRGRLASYEQYFGPGTRLTVT.

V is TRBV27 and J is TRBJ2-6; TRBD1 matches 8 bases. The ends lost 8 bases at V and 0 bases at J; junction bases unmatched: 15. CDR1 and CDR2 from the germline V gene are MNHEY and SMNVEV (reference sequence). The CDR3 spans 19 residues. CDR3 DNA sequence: TGTGCCAGCGGTTCGGACAGGGCCTTTGTAAGCTCTGGGGCCAACGTCCTGACTTTC. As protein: CASGSDRAFVSSGANVLTF. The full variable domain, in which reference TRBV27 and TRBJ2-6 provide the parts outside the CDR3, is EAQVTQNPRYLITVTGKKLTVTCSQNMNHEYMSWYRQDPGLGLRQIYYSMNVEVTDKGDVPEGYKVSRKEKRNFPLILESPSPNQTSLYFCASGSDRAFVSSGANVLTFGAGSRLTVL.

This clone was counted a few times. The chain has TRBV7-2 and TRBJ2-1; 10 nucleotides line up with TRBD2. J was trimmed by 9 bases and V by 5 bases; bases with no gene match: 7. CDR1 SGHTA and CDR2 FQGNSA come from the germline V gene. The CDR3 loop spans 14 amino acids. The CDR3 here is CASSKSGGELEQFF. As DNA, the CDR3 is TGTGCCAGCAGCAAAAGCGGGGGGGAGCTTGAGCAGTTCTTC.

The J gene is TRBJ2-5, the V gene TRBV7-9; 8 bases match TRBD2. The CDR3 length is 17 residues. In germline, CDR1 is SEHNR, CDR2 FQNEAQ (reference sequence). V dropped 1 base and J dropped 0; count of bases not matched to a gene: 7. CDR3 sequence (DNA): TGTGCCAGCAGCTTAGTGACTAGCGCGTTGTACCAAGAGACCCAGTACTTC. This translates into CASSLVTSALYQETQYF.

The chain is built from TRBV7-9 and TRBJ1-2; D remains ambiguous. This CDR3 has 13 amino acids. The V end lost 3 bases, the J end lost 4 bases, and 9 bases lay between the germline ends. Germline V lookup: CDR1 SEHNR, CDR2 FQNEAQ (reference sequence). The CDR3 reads CASSFSEFYGYTF. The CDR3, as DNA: TGTGCCAGCAGCTTTTCGGAGTTCTATGGCTACACCTTC.

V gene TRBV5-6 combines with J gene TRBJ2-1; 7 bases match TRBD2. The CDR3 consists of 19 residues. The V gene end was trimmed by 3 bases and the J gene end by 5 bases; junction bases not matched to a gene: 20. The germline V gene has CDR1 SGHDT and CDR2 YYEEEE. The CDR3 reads CASSSVPVAGLSFNNEQFF. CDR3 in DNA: TGTGCCAGCAGCTCCGTACCTGTAGCGGGCTTATCCTTCAACAATGAGCAGTTCTTC.

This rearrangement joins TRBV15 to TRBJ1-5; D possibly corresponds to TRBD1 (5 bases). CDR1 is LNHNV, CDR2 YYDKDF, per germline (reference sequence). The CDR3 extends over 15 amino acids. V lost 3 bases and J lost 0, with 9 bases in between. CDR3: CATSRDTHSNQPQHF. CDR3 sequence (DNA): TGTGCCACCAGCAGGGACACTCATAGCAATCAGCCCCAGCATTTT.

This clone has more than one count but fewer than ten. The CDR3 loop is CASNVRQGPGELFF. CDR3 coding DNA: TGTGCCAGCAACGTTCGACAGGGGCCCGGGGAGCTGTTTTTT. The V gene is TRBV6-5, the J gene TRBJ2-2; TRBD1 matches at 8 bases. Germline V gene data show CDR1 as MNHEY and CDR2 as SVGAGI. The CDR3 length is 14 residues. After removal of 7 bases from V and 6 bases from J, the junction contained 7 bases not matched to a gene.

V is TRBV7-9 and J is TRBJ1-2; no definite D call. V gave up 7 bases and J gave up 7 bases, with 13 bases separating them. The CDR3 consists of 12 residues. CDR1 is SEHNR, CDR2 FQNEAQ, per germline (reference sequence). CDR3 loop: CASIDDEGGYTF. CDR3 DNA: TGTGCCAGCATCGACGACGAGGGTGGCTACACCTTC.

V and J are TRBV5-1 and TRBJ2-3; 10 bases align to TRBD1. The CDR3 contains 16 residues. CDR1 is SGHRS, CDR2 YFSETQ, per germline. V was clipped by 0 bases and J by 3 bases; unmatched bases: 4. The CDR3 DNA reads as TGCGCCAGCAGCTTGGGTCGGACAGGGGGGACAGATACGCAGTATTTT. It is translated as CASSLGRTGGTDTQYF.

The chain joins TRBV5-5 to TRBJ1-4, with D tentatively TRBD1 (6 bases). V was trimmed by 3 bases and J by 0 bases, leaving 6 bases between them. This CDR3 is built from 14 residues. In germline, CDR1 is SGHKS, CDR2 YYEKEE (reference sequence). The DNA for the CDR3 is TGTGCCAGCAGCTACAGGGCAACTAATGAAAAACTGTTTTTT. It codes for CASSYRATNEKLFF.

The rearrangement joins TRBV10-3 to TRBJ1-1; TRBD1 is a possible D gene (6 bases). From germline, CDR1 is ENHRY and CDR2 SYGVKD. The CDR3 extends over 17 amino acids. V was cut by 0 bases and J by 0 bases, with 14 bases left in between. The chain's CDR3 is CAISESPTGVMNTEAFF. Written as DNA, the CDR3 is TGTGCCATCAGTGAGTCGCCGACAGGAGTAATGAACACTGAAGCTTTCTTT.

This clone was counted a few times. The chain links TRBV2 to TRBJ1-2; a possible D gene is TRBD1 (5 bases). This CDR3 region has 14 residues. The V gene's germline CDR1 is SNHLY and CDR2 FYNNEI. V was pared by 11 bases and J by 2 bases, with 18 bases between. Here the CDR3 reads CASRGGVGNYGYTF. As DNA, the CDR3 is TGTGCCTCCCGGGGGGGGGTCGGAAACTATGGCTACACCTTC.

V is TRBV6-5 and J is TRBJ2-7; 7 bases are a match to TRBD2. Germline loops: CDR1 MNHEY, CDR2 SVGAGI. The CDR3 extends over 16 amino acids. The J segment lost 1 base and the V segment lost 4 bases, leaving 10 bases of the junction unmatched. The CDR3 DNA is TGTGCCAGCAGTTCCATCTATGGGGGGGAATCCTACGAGCAGTACTTC. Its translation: CASSSIYGGESYEQYF.